The present TCR beta chain was sequenced within a study of blood T cell repertoires in COVID-19. Study-wide context: Sites across the United States, Italy and Spain contributed samples from acute and convalescent COVID-19. The cDNA or gDNA used as material had been derived from T cells, B-cell-depleted T cells, or PBMCs.

Produced via immunoSEQ multiplex PCR; TCRdb's table is partial and in-frame only. The sample lists roughly 250,000 clones, less than 90% seen once, with more than 1.5% in the top ten. The clonotype comes from a woman aged 40 to 50 who had recovered from COVID-19. Sequenced sample: peripheral blood.

For the CDR3, the DNA is TGTGCCAGCAGTTCAGATACCCGGGAGCTGTTTTTT. Residues: CASSSDTRELFF. V and J are TRBV12-3 or TRBV12-4 and TRBJ2-2; D not resolved. V lost 4 bases to trimming and J lost 9 bases, with 9 bases between them. The CDR3 contains 12 residues.